One sample yielded the 22 T cell receptor beta chains listed below, sequenced in a study of T cell responses to AZD1222 COVID-19 vaccine. Sequencing was performed with immunoSEQ multiplex PCR; in TCRdb, only in-frame clones are kept and a portion is missing. The profile covers tens of thousands of clones, with over 75% appearing a single time and about 9.4% taken by the ten largest. The starting material was peripheral blood, obtained 28 days after the second AZD1222 dose. All receptors derive from an adult who received the AZD1222 COVID-19 vaccine.

J is TRBJ1-4 and V is TRBV2; TRBD1 agrees at 7 bases. The germline gives CDR1 SNHLY, CDR2 FYNNEI. The CDR3 loop spans 13 amino acids. The junction had 1 base not matched to a gene; V was cut back by 6 bases and J by 3 bases. The CDR3 is CASRRGPNEKLFF. The CDR3 DNA reads TGTGCCAGCAGGAGGGGGCCTAATGAAAAACTGTTTTTT.

This clone showed up just a few times. This chain uses TRBV6-5 with TRBJ1-5; D not certain. This CDR3 comprises 15 residues. V lost 7 bases to trimming and J lost 0 bases, with 13 bases between them. Germline V gives CDR1 MNHEY, CDR2 SVGAGI. The CDR3 nucleotides read TGTGCCAGCATGACAATAAGGGATAGCAATCAGCCCCAGCATTTT. This encodes CASMTIRDSNQPQHF.

This rearrangement joins TRBV24-1 to TRBJ2-7; 9 nucleotides line up with TRBD1. The CDR3 spans 15 residues. Per germline, CDR1 KGHDR and CDR2 SFDVKD. V gave up 4 bases and J gave up 1 base; unmatched junction bases: 4. The DNA of the CDR3 is TGTGCCACCAGTGACCCCGGGACAGGGTCCTACGAGCAGTACTTC. It codes for CATSDPGTGSYEQYF.

The chain links TRBV5-4 to TRBJ2-5, with 12 positions matching TRBD1. The trim removed 1 base at V and 5 bases at J, leaving 6 bases unmatched. CDR1 is SGHNT, CDR2 YYREEE, per germline (reference sequence). This CDR3 spans 16 amino acids. CDR3 region: CASSLSRDRGLETQYF. In nucleotides, the CDR3 is TGTGCCAGCAGCTTGTCCCGGGACAGGGGGCTTGAGACCCAGTACTTC.

This chain uses TRBV4-2 with TRBJ2-7; D gene unclear. Germline V gene data show CDR1 as LGHNA and CDR2 as YNFKEQ. Trimming pared 1 base from V and 2 bases from J, leaving 12 bases between. The CDR3 is 15 residues long. The CDR3 DNA reads as TGTGCCAGCAGCCAAGGAGGATCGGTAACCTACGAGCAGTACTTC. Amino acid sequence: CASSQGGSVTYEQYF.

V usage is TRBV29-1 and J usage is TRBJ2-5; D gene uncertain. Trimming removed 8 bases from V and 5 bases from J, with 18 bases in between. Looked up from germline, CDR1 is SQVTM and CDR2 is ANQGSEA. This CDR3 spans 13 amino acids. The CDR3 sequence is CSLKGVAGETQYF. The CDR3 DNA sequence: TGCAGCCTGAAAGGCGTAGCTGGGGAGACCCAGTACTTC.

The chain joins TRBV19 to TRBJ2-1; D is possibly TRBD2 (6 bases). The germline V and J ends were trimmed by 2 bases and 5 bases, with 10 bases remaining between them. The CDR3 is 14 residues long. CDR1 LNHDA and CDR2 SQIVND come from the germline V gene (reference sequence). The DNA for the CDR3 is TGTGCCAGTAGTATAAGGGACTCTAACAATGAGCAGTTCTTC. Its protein product is CASSIRDSNNEQFF.

This chain joins TRBV19 and TRBJ1-1; TRBD1 might be the D (6 bases). The CDR3 runs to 14 residues. The germline V gene has CDR1 LNHDA and CDR2 SQIVND (reference sequence). Trimming cost V 5 bases and J 7 bases, with 17 bases left between them. The CDR3 protein is CASSVVGRGGEAFF. The DNA for the CDR3 is TGTGCCAGTAGTGTGGTCGGCAGGGGCGGTGAAGCTTTCTTT.

The chain recombines TRBV10-3 with TRBJ1-2; 7 bases fit TRBD1. CDR1 and CDR2 (germline): ENHRY, SYGVKD. The CDR3 has 13 amino acids. V lost 7 bases to trimming and J lost 8 bases; unmatched junction nucleotides: 10. CDR3 residues: CAITSRRGEGYTF. The CDR3 DNA reads TGTGCCATCACCTCGCGCAGGGGGGAAGGCTACACCTTC.

The chain is built from TRBV7-2 and TRBJ2-1; TRBD1 agrees at 8 bases. V dropped 3 bases and J dropped 2; count of bases not matched to a gene: 3. CDR3 length equals 15 residues. CDR1 is SGHTA and CDR2 is FQGNSA in the germline V gene. The CDR3 DNA is TGTGCCAGCAGCTTTGACAGGGGTCCCTACAATGAGCAGTTCTTC. As protein: CASSFDRGPYNEQFF.

This sequence joins TRBV19 and TRBJ1-2; 8 bases line up with TRBD1. The CDR3 consists of 15 residues. Germline V gives CDR1 LNHDA, CDR2 SQIVND (reference sequence). Germline trimming cut 5 bases from V and 6 bases from J; bases unmatched to any gene: 11. The DNA for the CDR3 is TGTGCCAGTAGTGCCCCCCCCCGGGACAGGAATGGCTACACCTTC. Translated: CASSAPPRDRNGYTF.

The V call is TRBV29-1, the J call TRBJ2-3; 7 nucleotides line up with TRBD2. Trimming at V came to 7 bases and at J to 5 bases, leaving 3 bases not matched to a gene. Looked up from germline, CDR1 is SQVTM and CDR2 is ANQGSEA. The CDR3 extends over 11 amino acids. The CDR3 DNA reads as TGCAGCGAGCGGGGTGGAGATACGCAGTATTTT. Translated, it gives CSERGGDTQYF.

V usage is TRBV27 and J usage is TRBJ2-4, with D possibly being TRBD1 or TRBD2 (7 bases each). Trimming took off 6 bases at V and 6 bases at J, with 18 bases between the two ends. This CDR3 is built from 15 residues. Looked up from germline, CDR1 is MNHEY and CDR2 is SMNVEV (reference sequence). The CDR3 loop reads CASRLRQGGGNIQYF. CDR3 nucleotides: TGTGCCAGCAGACTTCGACAGGGAGGGGGAAACATTCAGTACTTC.

The CDR3 DNA sequence: TGTGCCAGCAGCAATATTCGAAGGGGTGGAGAGCATGGCTACACCTTC. Its translation is CASSNIRRGGEHGYTF. The J gene is TRBJ1-2, the V gene TRBV6-6, with D possibly TRBD1 on 5 matching bases. Trimming removed 6 bases at V and 6 bases at J, with 23 bases between. The germline CDR1 and CDR2 sequences are MNHNY and SVGAGI (reference sequence). The CDR3 is 16 amino acids.

The V call is TRBV5-4, the J call TRBJ2-6, with D perhaps TRBD2 (5 bases). The germline gives CDR1 SGHNT, CDR2 YYREEE (reference sequence). V was pared by 5 bases and J by 1 base, with 10 bases between. The CDR3 totals 15 residues. The CDR3 reads CASRMAGSGANVLTF. Here the CDR3 DNA reads TGTGCCAGCAGGATGGCGGGTTCTGGGGCCAACGTCCTGACTTTC.

The rearrangement uses TRBV28 and TRBJ2-3, with no clear D. Trimming cost V 6 bases and J 3 bases, with 4 bases left between them. The germline V gene encodes CDR1 MDHEN and CDR2 SYDVKM. There are 11 residues in the CDR3. CDR3 DNA sequence: TGTGCCAGCAGCGAGACAGATACGCAGTATTTT. Protein product: CASSETDTQYF.

The J gene is TRBJ1-6, the V gene TRBV5-4; a weak D match, TRBD1 (6 bases). The CDR3 is made up of 12 amino acids. CDR1 SGHNT and CDR2 YYREEE come from the germline V gene (reference sequence). V lost 10 bases and J 7 bases, leaving 12 bases between the germline ends. CDR3 in amino acids: CASQGRNSPLHF. The CDR3 coding sequence is TGTGCCTCGCAGGGGCGCAATTCACCCCTCCACTTT.

The genes are TRBV9 and TRBJ2-3; no reliable D call. Trimming took 2 bases from V and 5 from J, leaving 6 bases between them. From germline, CDR1 is SGDLS and CDR2 YYNGEE. This CDR3 is 12 amino acids long. The CDR3 loop is CASSVMEDTQYF. The CDR3 nucleotides read TGTGCCAGCAGCGTGATGGAAGATACGCAGTATTTT.

The chain recombines TRBV7-9 with TRBJ2-7; TRBD1 or TRBD2 may be the D gene (5 bases each). The length of the CDR3 is 15 residues. The ends were cut back, 1 base at V and 0 bases at J, with 10 bases in the middle. CDR1 is SEHNR and CDR2 is FQNEAQ in the germline V gene (reference sequence). In DNA form, the CDR3 reads TGTGCCAGCAGCTTAGGGGGGAGAGCCTCCTACGAGCAGTACTTC. Translating it yields CASSLGGRASYEQYF. Together with reference TRBV7-9 and TRBJ2-7, the CDR3 gives the full variable domain: DTGVSQNPRHKITKRGQNVTFRCDPISEHNRLYWYRQTLGQGPEFLTYFQNEAQLEKSRLLSDRFSAERPKGSFSTLEIQRTEQGDSAMYLCASSLGGRASYEQYFGPGTRLTVT.

This clone rates as medium-sized. This sequence joins TRBV19 and TRBJ1-5; D call uncertain. This CDR3 contains 12 residues. Germline loops: CDR1 LNHDA, CDR2 SQIVND (reference sequence). The V end was cut by 5 bases, the J end by 9 bases, with 11 bases between. The CDR3 loop is CASSPGNWPQHF. In DNA form, the CDR3 reads TGTGCCAGTAGTCCGGGTAACTGGCCCCAGCATTTT.

This rearrangement joins TRBV7-3 to TRBJ1-6; D is possibly TRBD1 (6 bases). This CDR3 has 14 residues. In germline, CDR1 is SGHTA, CDR2 FQGTGA. V lost 4 bases and J lost 7, with 11 bases in between. DNA for the CDR3: TGTGCCAGCAGCTCCGGACAGCCAAATTCACCCCTCCACTTT. Amino acids: CASSSGQPNSPLHF.

The CDR3 reads CASSLRQGGNQPQHF. The CDR3 DNA is TGTGCCAGCAGTTTACGACAGGGCGGCAATCAGCCCCAGCATTTT. V gene TRBV27 combines with J gene TRBJ1-5; 7 bases agree with TRBD1. The germline CDR1 and CDR2 sequences are MNHEY and SMNVEV (reference sequence). With 2 bases clipped from V and 2 bases from J, the junction kept 3 bases outside the gene matches. CDR3 length equals 15 residues.